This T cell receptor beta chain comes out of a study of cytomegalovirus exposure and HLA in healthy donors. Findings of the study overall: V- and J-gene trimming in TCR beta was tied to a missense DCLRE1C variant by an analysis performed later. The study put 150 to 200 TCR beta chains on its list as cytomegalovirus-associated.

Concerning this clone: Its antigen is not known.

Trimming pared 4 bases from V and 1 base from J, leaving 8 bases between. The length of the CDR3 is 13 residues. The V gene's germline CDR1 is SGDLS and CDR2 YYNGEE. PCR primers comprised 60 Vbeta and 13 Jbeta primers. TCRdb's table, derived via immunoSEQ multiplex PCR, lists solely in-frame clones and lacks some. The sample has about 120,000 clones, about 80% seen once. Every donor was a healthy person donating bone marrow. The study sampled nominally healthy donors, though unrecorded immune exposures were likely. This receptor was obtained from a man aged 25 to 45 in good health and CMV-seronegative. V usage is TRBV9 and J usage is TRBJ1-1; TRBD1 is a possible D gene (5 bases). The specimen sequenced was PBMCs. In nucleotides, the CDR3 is TGTGCCAGCAGCCTCACAGGGAACACTGAAGCTTTCTTT. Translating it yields CASSLTGNTEAFF.